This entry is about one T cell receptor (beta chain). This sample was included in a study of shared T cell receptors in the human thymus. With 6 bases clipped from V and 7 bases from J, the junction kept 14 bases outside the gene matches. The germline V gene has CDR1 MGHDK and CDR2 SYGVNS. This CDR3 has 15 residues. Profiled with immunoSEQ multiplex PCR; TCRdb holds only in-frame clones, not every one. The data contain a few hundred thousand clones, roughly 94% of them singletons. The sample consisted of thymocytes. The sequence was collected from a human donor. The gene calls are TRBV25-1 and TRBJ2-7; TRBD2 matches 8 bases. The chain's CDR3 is CASSLHSGTPGEQYF. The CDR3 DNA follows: TGTGCCAGCAGCCTTCATAGCGGGACGCCTGGAGAGCAGTACTTC.